This T cell receptor beta chain comes out of a study of OX40 agonist ivuxolimab in advanced cancers. Study observations and caveats: Partial responders at 0.1-3.0 mg/kg showed near-lowest clonal expansion.

Measured with immunoSEQ multiplex PCR; TCRdb has only the in-frame clones, and not every one. The sample lists about 15,000 clones, roughly 77% seen once, with approximately 40% in the top ten. With regard to this clone: What it recognizes is unknown.

CDR1 LNHDA and CDR2 SQIVND come from the germline V gene (reference sequence). This CDR3 contains 15 residues. Germline trimming cut 3 bases from V and 1 base from J; bases unmatched to any gene: 4. The sample in question was CD4+ or CD8+ T cells sorted from blood, obtained in a trial of the OX40 agonist ivuxolimab. The chain employs TRBV19 and TRBJ1-1, with 8 bases that match TRBD1. This clonotype was sampled from an adult with an advanced solid tumor such as melanoma, head and neck, liver or kidney cancer. In nucleotides, the CDR3 is TGTGCCAGTAGTATCCTGACAGGGGCGAACACTGAAGCTTTCTTT. Translating gives CASSILTGANTEAFF. Full variable domain (outside the CDR3, taken from reference TRBV19 and TRBJ1-1): DGGITQSPKYLFRKEGQNVTLSCEQNLNHDAMYWYRQDPGQGLRLIYYSQIVNDFQKGDIAEGYSVSREKKESFPLTVTSAQKNPTAFYLCASSILTGANTEAFFGQGTRLTVV.